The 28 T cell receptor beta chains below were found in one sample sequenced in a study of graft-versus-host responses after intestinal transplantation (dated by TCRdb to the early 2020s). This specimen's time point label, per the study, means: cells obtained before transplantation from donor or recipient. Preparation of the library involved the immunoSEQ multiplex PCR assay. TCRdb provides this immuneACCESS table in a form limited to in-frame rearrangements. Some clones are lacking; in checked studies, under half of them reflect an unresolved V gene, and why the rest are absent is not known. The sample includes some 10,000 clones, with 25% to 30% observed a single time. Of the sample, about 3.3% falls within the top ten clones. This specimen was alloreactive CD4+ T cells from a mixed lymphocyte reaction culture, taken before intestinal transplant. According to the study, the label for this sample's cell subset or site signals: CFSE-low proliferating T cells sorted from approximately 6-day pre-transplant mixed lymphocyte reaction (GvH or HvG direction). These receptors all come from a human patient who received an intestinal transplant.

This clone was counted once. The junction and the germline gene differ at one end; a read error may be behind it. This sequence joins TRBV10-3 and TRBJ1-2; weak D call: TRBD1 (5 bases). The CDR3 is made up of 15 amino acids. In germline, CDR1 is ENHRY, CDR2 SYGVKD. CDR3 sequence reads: CASSELAGLDYGYTF. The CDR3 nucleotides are TGTGCCAGCAGTGAATTAGCGGGGCTTGATTATGGCTACACCTTC.

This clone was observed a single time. CDR3 region: CSVESQEETQYF. CDR3 bases: TGCAGCGTTGAATCCCAGGAAGAGACCCAGTACTTC. The rearrangement joins TRBV29-1 to TRBJ2-5; D unclear. Per the germline V gene, CDR1 is SQVTM and CDR2 is ANQGSEA. Trimming took 2 bases from V and 3 from J, leaving 7 bases between them. The CDR3 has 12 amino acids.

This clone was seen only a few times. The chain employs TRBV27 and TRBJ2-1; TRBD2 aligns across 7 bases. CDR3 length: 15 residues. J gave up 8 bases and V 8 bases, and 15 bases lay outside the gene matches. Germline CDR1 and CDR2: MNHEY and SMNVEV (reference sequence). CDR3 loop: CASSWEGAALDEQFF. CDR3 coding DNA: TGTGCCAGCTCTTGGGAGGGTGCGGCTTTGGATGAGCAGTTCTTC.

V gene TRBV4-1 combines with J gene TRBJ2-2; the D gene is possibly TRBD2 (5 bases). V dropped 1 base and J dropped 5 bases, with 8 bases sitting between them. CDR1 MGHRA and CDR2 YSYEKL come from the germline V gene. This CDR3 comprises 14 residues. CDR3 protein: CASSQVGGTGELFF. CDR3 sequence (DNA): TGCGCCAGCAGCCAAGTAGGCGGGACCGGGGAGCTGTTTTTT.

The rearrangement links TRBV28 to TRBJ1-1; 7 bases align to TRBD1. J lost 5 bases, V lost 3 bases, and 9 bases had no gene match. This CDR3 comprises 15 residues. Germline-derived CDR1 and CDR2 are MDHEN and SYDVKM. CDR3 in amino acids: CASSFPGGEKTEAFF. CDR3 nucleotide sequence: TGTGCCAGCAGTTTCCCAGGGGGGGAAAAAACTGAAGCTTTCTTT. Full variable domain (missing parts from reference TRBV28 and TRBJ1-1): DVKVTQSSRYLVKRTGEKVFLECVQDMDHENMFWYRQDPGLGLRLIYFSYDVKMKEKGDIPEGYSVSREKKERFSLILESASTNQTSMYLCASSFPGGEKTEAFFGQGTRLTVV.

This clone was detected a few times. DNA for the CDR3: TGTGCCAGTAGTAATCAACAGGGGAGGGACGAGCAGTACTTC. Encoded protein: CASSNQQGRDEQYF. The chain uses TRBV19 and TRBJ2-5; D could derive from TRBD1 or TRBD2 (7 bases each). The J call is doubtful: the DNA matches TRBJ2-7 better. The CDR3 totals 14 residues. From germline, CDR1 is LNHDA and CDR2 SQIVND (reference sequence).

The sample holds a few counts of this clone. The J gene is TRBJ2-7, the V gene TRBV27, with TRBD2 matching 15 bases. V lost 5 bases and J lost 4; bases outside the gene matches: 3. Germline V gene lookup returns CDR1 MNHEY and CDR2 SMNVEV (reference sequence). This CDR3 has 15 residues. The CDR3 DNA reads TGTGCCAGCAGTATGGGGACTAGCGGGGGGTACGAGCAGTACTTC. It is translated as CASSMGTSGGYEQYF.

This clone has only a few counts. CDR3: CASSQDGYEQYF. The CDR3 coding sequence is TGCGCCAGCAGCCAAGACGGGTACGAGCAGTACTTC. The chain links TRBV4-1 to TRBJ2-7; D uncertain. Per germline, CDR1 MGHRA and CDR2 YSYEKL. Trimming removed 0 bases from V and 4 bases from J, with 4 bases in between. This CDR3 contains 12 residues.

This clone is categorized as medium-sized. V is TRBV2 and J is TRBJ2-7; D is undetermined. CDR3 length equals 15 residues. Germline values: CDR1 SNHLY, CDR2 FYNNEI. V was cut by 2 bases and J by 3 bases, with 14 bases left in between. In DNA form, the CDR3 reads TGTGCCAGCAGTGAACTGCCTCGTCCAGTCTACGAGCAGTACTTC. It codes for CASSELPRPVYEQYF.

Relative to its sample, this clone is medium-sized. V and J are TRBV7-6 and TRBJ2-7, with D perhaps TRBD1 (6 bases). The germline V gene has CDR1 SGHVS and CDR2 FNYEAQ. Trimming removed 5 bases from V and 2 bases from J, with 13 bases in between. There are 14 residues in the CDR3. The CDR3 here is CASSPDRITYEQYF. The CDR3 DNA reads TGTGCCAGCAGCCCGGACAGAATAACCTACGAGCAGTACTTC.

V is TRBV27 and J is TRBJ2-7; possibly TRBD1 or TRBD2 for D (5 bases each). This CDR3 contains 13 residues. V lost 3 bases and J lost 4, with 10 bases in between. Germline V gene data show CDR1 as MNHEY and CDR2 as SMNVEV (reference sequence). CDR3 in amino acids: CASSFLGEYEQYF. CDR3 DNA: TGTGCCAGCAGTTTTCTAGGGGAGTACGAGCAGTACTTC.

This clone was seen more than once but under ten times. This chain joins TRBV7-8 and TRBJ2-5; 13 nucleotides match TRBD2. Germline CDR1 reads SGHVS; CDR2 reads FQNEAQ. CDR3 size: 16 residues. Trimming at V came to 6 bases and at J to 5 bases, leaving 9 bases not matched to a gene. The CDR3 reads CASRLTSGRADETQYF. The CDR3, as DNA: TGTGCCAGCAGGCTCACTAGCGGGAGGGCCGATGAGACCCAGTACTTC.

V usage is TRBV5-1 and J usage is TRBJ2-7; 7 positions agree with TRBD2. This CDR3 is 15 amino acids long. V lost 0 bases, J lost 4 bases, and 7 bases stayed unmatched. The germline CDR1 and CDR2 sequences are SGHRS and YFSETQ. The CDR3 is CASSLAGGPSYEQYF. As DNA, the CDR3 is TGCGCCAGCAGCTTGGCGGGAGGACCGTCGTACGAGCAGTACTTC. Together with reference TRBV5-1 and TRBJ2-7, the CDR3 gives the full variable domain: KAGVTQTPRYLIKTRGQQVTLSCSPISGHRSVSWYQQTPGQGLQFLFEYFSETQRNKGNFPGRFSGRQFSNSRSEMNVSTLELGDSALYLCASSLAGGPSYEQYFGPGTRLTVT.

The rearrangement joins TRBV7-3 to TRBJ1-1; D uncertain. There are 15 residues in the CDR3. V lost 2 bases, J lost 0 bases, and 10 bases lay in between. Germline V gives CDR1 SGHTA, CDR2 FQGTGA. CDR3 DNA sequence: TGTGCCAGCAGCTTATACCCAGAAATGAACACTGAAGCTTTCTTT. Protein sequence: CASSLYPEMNTEAFF.

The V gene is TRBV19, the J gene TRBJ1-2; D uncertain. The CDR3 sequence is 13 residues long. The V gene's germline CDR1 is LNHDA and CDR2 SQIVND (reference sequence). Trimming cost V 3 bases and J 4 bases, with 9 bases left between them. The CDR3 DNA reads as TGTGCCAGTAGTATCTCCTTGATCTATGGCTACACCTTC. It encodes CASSISLIYGYTF.

The CDR3 loop reads CASRGLAGNYNEQFF. The CDR3 DNA reads as TGTGCCAGCAGGGGTCTAGCGGGCAATTACAATGAGCAGTTCTTC. V gene TRBV7-3 combines with J gene TRBJ2-1, with 8 positions matching TRBD2. The CDR3 has 15 amino acids. Trimming at V came to 6 bases and at J to 4 bases, leaving 8 bases not matched to a gene. The V gene's germline CDR1 is SGHTA and CDR2 FQGTGA. Full variable domain (remainder filled in from reference TRBV7-3 and TRBJ2-1): GAGVSQTPSNKVTEKGKYVELRCDPISGHTALYWYRQSLGQGPEFLIYFQGTGAADDSGLPNDRFFAVRPEGSVSTLKIQRTERGDSAVYLCASRGLAGNYNEQFFGPGTRLTVL.

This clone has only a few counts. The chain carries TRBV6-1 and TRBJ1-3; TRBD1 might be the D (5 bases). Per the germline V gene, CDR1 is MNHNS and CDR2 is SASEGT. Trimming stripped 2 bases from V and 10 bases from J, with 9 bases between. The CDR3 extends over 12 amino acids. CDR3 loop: CASSEMGGTIYF. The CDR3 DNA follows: TGTGCCAGCAGTGAAATGGGGGGGACCATATATTTT.

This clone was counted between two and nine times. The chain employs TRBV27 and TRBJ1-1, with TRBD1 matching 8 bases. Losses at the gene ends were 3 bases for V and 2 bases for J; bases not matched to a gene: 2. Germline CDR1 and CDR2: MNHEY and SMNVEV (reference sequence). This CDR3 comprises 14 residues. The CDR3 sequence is CASSFGTGNTEAFF. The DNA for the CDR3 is TGTGCCAGCAGTTTCGGGACAGGTAACACTGAAGCTTTCTTT.

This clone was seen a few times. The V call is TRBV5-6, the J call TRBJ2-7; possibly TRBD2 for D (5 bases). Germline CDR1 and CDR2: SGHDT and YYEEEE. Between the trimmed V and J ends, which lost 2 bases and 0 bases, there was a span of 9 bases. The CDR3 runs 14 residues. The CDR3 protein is CASSFYAGSYEQYF. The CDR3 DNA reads TGTGCCAGCAGCTTTTACGCGGGCTCCTACGAGCAGTACTTC.

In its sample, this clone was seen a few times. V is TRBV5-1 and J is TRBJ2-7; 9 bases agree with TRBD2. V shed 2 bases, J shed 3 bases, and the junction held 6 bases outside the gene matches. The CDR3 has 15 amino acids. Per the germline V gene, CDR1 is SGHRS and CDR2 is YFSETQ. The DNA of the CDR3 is TGCGCCAGCAGCTTCGTAGCGGGAGCAGACTACGAGCAGTACTTC. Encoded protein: CASSFVAGADYEQYF.

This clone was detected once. Here the CDR3 reads CASDSGYGKNEQFF. The DNA of the CDR3 is TGTGCCAGTGATAGCGGGTACGGTAAAAATGAGCAGTTCTTC. The chain uses TRBV9 and TRBJ2-1; 7 bases are a match to TRBD2. The germline V gene encodes CDR1 SGDLS and CDR2 YYNGEE. Unmatched junction bases numbered 12, after V lost 8 bases and J lost 7 bases. The CDR3 spans 14 residues.

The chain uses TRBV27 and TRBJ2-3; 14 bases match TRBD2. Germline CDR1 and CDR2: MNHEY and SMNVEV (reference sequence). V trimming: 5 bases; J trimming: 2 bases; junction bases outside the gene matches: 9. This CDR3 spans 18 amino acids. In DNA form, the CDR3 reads TGTGCCAGCAGTCCGGGACTAGCGGGAGAGGGGGTCACAGATACGCAGTATTTT. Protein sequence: CASSPGLAGEGVTDTQYF.

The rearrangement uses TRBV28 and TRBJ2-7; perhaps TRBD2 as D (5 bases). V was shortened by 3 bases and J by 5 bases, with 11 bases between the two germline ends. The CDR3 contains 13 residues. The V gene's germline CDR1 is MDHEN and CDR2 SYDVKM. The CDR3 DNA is TGTGCCAGCAGTTTGTCCGGGGATAACGAGCAGTACTTC. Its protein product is CASSLSGDNEQYF.

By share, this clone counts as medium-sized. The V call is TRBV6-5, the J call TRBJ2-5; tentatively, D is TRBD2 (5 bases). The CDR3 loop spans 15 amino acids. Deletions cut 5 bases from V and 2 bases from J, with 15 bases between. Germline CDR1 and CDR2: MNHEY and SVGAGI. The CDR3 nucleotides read TGTGCCAGCAGTGCGAGCCCGGGAATGCAAGAGACCCAGTACTTC. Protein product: CASSASPGMQETQYF.

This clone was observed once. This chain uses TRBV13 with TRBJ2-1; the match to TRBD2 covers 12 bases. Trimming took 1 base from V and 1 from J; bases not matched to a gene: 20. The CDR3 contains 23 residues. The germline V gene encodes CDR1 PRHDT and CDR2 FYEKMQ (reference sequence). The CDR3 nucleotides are TGTGCCAGCAGCTTAGAAGGGGGCCCTAGCGGGAGGGCCGTAAGATTTTCCTACAATGAGCAGTTCTTC. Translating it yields CASSLEGGPSGRAVRFSYNEQFF.

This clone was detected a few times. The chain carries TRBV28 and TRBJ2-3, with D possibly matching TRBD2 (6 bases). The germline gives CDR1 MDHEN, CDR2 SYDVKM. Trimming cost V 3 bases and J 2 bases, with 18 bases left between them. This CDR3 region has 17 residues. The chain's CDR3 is CASSFQAPGLLTDTQYF. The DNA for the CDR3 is TGTGCCAGCAGTTTCCAAGCTCCGGGACTCCTCACAGATACGCAGTATTTT.

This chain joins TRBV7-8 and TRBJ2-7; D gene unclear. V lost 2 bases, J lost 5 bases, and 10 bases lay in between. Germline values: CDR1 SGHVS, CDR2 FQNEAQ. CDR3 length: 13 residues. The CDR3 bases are TGTGCCAGCAGCTTATTTGGAAGTCACGAGCAGTACTTC. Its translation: CASSLFGSHEQYF.

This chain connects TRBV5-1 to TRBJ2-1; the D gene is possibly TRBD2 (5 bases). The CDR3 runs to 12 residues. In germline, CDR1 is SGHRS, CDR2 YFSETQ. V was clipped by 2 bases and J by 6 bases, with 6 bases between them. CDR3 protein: CASSLGLNEQFF. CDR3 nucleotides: TGCGCCAGCAGCTTAGGACTCAATGAGCAGTTCTTC.